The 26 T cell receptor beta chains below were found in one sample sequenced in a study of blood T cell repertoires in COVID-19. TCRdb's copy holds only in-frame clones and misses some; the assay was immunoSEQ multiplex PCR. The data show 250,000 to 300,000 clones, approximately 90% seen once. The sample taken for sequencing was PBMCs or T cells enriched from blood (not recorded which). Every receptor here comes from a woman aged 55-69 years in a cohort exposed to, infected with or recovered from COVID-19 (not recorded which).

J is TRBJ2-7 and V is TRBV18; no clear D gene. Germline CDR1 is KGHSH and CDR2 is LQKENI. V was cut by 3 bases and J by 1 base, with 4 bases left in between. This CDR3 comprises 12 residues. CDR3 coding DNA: TGTGCCAGCTCACCGCAGTCCTACGAGCAGTACTTC. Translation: CASSPQSYEQYF.

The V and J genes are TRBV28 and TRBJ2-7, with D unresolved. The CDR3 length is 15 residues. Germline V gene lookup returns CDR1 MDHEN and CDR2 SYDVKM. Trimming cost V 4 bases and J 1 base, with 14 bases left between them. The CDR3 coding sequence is TGTGCCAGCAGTTCGGTAACAACCAGGTCCTACGAGCAGTACTTC. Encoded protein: CASSSVTTRSYEQYF. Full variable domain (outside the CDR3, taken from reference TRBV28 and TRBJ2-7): DVKVTQSSRYLVKRTGEKVFLECVQDMDHENMFWYRQDPGLGLRLIYFSYDVKMKEKGDIPEGYSVSREKKERFSLILESASTNQTSMYLCASSSVTTRSYEQYFGPGTRLTVT.

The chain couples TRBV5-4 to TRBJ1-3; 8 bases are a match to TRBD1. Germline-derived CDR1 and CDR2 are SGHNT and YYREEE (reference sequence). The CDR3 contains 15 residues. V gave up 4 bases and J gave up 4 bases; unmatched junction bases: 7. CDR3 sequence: CASSPDSGGGNTIYF. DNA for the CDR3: TGTGCCAGCAGCCCGGACTCAGGGGGCGGAAACACCATATATTTT.

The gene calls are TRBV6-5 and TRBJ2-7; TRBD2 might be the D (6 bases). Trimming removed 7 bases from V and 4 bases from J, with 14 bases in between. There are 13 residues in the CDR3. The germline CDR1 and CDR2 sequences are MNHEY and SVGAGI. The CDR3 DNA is TGTGCCAGCAAGGAGGGGAATAGGTACGAGCAGTACTTC. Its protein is CASKEGNRYEQYF.

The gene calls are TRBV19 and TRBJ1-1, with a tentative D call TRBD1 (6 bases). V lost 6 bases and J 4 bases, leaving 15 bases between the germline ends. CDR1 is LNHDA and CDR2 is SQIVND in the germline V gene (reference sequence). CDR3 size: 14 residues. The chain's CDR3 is CASRRTAAATEAFF. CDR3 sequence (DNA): TGTGCCAGTAGAAGGACAGCGGCGGCCACTGAAGCTTTCTTT.

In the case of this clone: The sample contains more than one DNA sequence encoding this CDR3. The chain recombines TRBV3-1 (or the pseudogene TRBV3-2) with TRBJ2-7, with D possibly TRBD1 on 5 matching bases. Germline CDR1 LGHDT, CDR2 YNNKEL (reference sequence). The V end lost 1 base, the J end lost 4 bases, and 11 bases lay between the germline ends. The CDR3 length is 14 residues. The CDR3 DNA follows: TGTGCCAGCAGCCAAGGTCAGGGTCCATACGAGCAGTACTTC. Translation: CASSQGQGPYEQYF.

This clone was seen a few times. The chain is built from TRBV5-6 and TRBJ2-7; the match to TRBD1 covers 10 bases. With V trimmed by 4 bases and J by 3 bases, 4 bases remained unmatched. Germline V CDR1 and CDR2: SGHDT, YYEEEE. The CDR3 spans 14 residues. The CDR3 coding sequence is TGTGCCAGCAGCACCGACAGGGGGCTCTACGAGCAGTACTTC. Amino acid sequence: CASSTDRGLYEQYF.

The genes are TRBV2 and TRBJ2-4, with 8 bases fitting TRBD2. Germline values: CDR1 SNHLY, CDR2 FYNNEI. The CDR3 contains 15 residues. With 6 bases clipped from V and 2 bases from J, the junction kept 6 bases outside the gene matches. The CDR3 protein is CASSGRADPKNIQYF. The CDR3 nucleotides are TGTGCCAGCAGCGGGAGGGCAGACCCCAAAAACATTCAGTACTTC.

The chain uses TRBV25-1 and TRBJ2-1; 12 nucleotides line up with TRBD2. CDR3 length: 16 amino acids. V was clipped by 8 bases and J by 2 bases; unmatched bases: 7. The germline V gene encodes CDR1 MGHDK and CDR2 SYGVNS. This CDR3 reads CASSLTSGSAYNEQFF. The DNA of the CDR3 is TGTGCCAGCTCTTTGACTAGCGGGAGCGCCTACAATGAGCAGTTCTTC.

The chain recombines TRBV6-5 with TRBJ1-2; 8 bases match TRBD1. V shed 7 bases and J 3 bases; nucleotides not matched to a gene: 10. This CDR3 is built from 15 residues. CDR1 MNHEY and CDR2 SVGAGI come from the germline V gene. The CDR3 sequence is CASNPNRGDYYGYTF. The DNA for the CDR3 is TGTGCCAGCAACCCCAACAGGGGGGATTACTATGGCTACACCTTC.

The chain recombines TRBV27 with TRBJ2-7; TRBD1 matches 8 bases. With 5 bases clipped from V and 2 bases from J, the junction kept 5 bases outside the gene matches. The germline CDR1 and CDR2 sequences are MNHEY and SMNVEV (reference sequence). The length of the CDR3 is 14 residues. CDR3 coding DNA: TGTGCCAGCAGTGGCCAGACAGGGGCCTACGAGCAGTACTTC. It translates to CASSGQTGAYEQYF.

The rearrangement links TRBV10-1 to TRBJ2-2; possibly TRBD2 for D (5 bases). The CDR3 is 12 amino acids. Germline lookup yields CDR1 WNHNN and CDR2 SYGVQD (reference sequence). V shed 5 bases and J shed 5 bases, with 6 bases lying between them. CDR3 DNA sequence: TGCGCCAGCAGTCGCGGGACCGGGGAGCTGTTTTTT. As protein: CASSRGTGELFF.

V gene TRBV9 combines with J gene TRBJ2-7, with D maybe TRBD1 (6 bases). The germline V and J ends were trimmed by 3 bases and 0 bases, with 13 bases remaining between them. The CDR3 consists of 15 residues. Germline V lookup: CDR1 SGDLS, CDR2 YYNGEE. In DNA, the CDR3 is TGTGCCAGCAGCGAGGGGTGGGACAACTCCTACGAGCAGTACTTC. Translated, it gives CASSEGWDNSYEQYF.

This CDR3 reads CASSVGTPYNEQFF. For the CDR3, the DNA is TGTGCCAGCAGCGTAGGGACACCCTACAATGAGCAGTTCTTC. The rearrangement links TRBV9 to TRBJ2-1; TRBD1 might be the D (5 bases). In germline, CDR1 is SGDLS, CDR2 YYNGEE. CDR3 length: 14 residues. Trimming cost V 0 bases and J 2 bases, with 6 bases left between them.

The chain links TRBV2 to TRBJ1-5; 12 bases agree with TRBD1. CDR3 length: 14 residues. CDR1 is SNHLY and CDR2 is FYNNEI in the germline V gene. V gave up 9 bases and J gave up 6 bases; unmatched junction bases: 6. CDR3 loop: CASSGTGGFQPQHF. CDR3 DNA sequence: TGTGCCAGTTCCGGGACAGGGGGCTTTCAGCCCCAGCATTTT.

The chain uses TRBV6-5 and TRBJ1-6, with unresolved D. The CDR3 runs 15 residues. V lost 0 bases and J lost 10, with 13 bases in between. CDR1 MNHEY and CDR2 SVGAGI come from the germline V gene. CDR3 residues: CASSYSIDGWSPLHF. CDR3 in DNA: TGTGCCAGCAGTTACTCGATTGACGGGTGGTCACCCCTCCACTTT.

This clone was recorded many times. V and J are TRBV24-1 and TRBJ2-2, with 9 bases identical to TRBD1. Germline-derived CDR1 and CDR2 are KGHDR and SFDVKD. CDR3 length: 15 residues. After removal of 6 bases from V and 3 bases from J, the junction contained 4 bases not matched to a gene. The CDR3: CATSMGDRDTGELFF. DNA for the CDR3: TGTGCCACCAGTATGGGGGACAGGGACACCGGGGAGCTGTTTTTT.

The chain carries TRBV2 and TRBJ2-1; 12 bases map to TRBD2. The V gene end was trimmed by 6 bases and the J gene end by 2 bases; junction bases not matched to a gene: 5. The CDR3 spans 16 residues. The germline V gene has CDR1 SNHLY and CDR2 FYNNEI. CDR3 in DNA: TGTGCCAGCAGCTTCACTAGCGGGAGGACCTACAATGAGCAGTTCTTC. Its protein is CASSFTSGRTYNEQFF.

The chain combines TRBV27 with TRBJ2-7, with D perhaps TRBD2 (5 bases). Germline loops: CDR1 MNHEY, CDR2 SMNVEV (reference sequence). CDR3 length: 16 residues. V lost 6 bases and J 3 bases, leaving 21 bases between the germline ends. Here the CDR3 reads CASSFFGTSSYYEQYF. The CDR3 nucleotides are TGTGCCAGCAGCTTTTTCGGCACTAGTTCCTACTACGAGCAGTACTTC.

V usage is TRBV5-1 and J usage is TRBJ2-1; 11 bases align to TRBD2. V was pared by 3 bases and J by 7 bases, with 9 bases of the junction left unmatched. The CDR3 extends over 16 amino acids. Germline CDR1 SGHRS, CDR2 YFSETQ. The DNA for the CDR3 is TGCGCCAGCAGCTGGGGTAGCGGGAGGGCCGGGAATGAGCAGTTCTTC. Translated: CASSWGSGRAGNEQFF. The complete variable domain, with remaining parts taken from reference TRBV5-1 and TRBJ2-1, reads KAGVTQTPRYLIKTRGQQVTLSCSPISGHRSVSWYQQTPGQGLQFLFEYFSETQRNKGNFPGRFSGRQFSNSRSEMNVSTLELGDSALYLCASSWGSGRAGNEQFFGPGTRLTVL.

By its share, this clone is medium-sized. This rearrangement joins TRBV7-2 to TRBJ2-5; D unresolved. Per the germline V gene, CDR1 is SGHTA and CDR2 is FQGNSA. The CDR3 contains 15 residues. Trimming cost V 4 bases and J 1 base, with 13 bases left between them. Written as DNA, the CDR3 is TGTGCCAGCAGCTCGAATAACTTCCTCCAAGAGACCCAGTACTTC. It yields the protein CASSSNNFLQETQYF.

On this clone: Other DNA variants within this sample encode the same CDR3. CDR3 loop: CSAKREYEQYF. DNA of the CDR3: TGCAGTGCAAAGCGGGAGTACGAGCAGTACTTC. The rearrangement joins TRBV20-1 to TRBJ2-7, with 8 bases that match TRBD2. Germline trimming cut 6 bases from V and 4 bases from J; bases unmatched to any gene: 2. The CDR3 extends over 11 amino acids. Per germline, CDR1 DFQATT and CDR2 SNEGSKA (reference sequence).

This CDR3 reads CASSYAGAKLNYGYTF. The CDR3 bases are TGTGCCAGTAGTTACGCAGGGGCGAAGTTAAACTATGGCTACACCTTC. The chain joins TRBV19 to TRBJ1-2, with TRBD1 as a possible D gene (6 bases). Germline assignment: CDR1 LNHDA and CDR2 SQIVND (reference sequence). Trimming stripped 5 bases from V and 2 bases from J, with 18 bases between. This CDR3 spans 16 amino acids.

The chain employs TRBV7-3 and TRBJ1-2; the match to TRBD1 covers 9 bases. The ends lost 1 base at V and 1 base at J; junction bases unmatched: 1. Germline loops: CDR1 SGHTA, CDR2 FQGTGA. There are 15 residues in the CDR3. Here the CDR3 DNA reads TGTGCCAGCAGCTTAATGGGACAGGGTAACTATGGCTACACCTTC. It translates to CASSLMGQGNYGYTF.

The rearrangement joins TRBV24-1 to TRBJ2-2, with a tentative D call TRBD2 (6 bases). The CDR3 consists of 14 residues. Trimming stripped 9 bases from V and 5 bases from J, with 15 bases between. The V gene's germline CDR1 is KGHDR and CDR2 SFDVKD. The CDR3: CATSGGRGTGELFF. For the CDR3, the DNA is TGTGCCACCTCTGGGGGGAGAGGAACCGGGGAGCTGTTTTTT.

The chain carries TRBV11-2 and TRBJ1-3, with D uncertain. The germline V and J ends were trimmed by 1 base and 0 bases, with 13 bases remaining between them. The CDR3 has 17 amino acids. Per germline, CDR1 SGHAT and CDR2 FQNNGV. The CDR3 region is CASSLVSKESSGNTIYF. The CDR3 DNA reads TGTGCCAGCAGCTTAGTTAGCAAGGAATCCTCTGGAAACACCATATATTTT.